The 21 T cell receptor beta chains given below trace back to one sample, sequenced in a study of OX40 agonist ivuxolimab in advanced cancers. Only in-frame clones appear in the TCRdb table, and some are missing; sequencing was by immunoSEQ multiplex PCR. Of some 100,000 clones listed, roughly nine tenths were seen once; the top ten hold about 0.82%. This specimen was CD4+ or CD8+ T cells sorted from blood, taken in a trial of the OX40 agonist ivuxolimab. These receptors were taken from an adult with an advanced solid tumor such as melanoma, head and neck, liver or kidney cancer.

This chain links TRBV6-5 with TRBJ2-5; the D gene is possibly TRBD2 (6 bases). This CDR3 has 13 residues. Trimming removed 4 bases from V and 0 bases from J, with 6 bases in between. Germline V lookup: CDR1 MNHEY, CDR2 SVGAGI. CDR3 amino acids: CASSLADQETQYF. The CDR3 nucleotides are TGTGCCAGCAGTTTAGCGGACCAAGAGACCCAGTACTTC.

CDR3 residues: CASSPQEEYYGYTF. Written as DNA, the CDR3 is TGTGCCAGCTCACCACAGGAAGAATACTATGGCTACACCTTC. The chain is built from TRBV18 and TRBJ1-2; D is uncertain. The germline V gene encodes CDR1 KGHSH and CDR2 LQKENI. The germline V and J ends were trimmed by 1 base and 3 bases, with 9 bases remaining between them. The CDR3 runs to 14 residues.

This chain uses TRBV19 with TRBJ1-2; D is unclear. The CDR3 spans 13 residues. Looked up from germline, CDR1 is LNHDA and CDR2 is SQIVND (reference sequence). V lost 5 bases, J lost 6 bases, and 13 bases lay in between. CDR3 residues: CASSPYEADGYTF. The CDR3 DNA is TGTGCCAGTAGTCCTTATGAGGCGGATGGCTACACCTTC.

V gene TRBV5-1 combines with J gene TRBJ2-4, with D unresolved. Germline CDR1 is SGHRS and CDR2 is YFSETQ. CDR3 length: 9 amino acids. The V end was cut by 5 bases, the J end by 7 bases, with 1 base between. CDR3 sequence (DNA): TGCGCCAGCAGGAACATTCAGTACTTC. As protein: CASRNIQYF.

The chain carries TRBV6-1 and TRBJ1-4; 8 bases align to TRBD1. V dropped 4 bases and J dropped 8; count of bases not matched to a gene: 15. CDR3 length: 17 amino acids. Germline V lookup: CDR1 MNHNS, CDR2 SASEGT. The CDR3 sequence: CASSASPLQGAREKLFF. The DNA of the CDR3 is TGTGCCAGCAGTGCTTCCCCCCTGCAGGGGGCGAGAGAAAAACTGTTTTTT.

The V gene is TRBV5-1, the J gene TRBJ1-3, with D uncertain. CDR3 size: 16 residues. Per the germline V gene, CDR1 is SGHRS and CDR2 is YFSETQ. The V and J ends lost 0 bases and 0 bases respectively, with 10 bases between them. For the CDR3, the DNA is TGCGCCAGCAGCTTGGGCGGACCTACCTCTGGAAACACCATATATTTT. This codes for CASSLGGPTSGNTIYF.

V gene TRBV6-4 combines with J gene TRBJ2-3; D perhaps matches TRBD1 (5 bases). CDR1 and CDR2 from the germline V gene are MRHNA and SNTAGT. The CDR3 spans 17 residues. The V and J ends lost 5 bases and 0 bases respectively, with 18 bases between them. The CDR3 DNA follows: TGTGCCAGCAGTCCGTGGGGCGGCGGCTCTAGCACAGATACGCAGTATTTT. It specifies CASSPWGGGSSTDTQYF.

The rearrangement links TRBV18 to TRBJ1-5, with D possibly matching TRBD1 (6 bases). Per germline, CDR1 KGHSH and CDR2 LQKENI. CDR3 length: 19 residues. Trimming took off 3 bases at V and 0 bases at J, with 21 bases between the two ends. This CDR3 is CASSPQSLIRTDSNQPQHF. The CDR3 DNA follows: TGTGCCAGCTCACCCCAAAGCCTTATCCGGACAGATAGCAATCAGCCCCAGCATTTT.

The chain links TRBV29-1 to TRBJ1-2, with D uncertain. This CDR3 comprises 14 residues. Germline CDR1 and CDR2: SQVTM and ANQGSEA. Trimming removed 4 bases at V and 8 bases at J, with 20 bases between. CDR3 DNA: TGCAGCGTTGCAGTCCCGCCTCCCTTCTTCGGCTACACCTTC. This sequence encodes CSVAVPPPFFGYTF.

CDR3 DNA: TGTGCCAGTAGTATGAGACAGGGCCATCAGCCCCAGCATTTT. It translates to CASSMRQGHQPQHF. The rearrangement links TRBV19 to TRBJ1-5; TRBD1 matches 7 bases. The junction had 4 bases not matched to a gene; V was cut back by 3 bases and J by 5 bases. The CDR3 is made up of 14 amino acids. Per germline, CDR1 LNHDA and CDR2 SQIVND (reference sequence). Complete variable domain (other parts from reference TRBV19 and TRBJ1-5): DGGITQSPKYLFRKEGQNVTLSCEQNLNHDAMYWYRQDPGQGLRLIYYSQIVNDFQKGDIAEGYSVSREKKESFPLTVTSAQKNPTAFYLCASSMRQGHQPQHFGDGTRLSIL.

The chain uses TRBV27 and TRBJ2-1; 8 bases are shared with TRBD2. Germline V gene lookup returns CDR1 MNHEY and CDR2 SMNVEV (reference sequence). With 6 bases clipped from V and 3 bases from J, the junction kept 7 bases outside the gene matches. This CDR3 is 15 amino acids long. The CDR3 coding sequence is TGTGCCAGCAGCCGAGCGGGAGTATACTACAATGAGCAGTTCTTC. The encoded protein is CASSRAGVYYNEQFF.

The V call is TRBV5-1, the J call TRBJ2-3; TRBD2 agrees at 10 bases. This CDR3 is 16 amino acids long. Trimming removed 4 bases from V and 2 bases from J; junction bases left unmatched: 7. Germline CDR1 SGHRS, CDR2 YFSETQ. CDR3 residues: CASSPQLAGPTDTQYF. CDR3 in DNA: TGCGCCAGCAGCCCCCAACTAGCGGGACCCACAGATACGCAGTATTTT.

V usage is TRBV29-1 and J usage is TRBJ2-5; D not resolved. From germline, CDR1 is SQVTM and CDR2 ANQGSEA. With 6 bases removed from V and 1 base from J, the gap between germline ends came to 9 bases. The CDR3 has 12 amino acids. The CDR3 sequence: CSVADLQETQYF. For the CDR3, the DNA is TGCAGCGTCGCGGACCTCCAAGAGACCCAGTACTTC.

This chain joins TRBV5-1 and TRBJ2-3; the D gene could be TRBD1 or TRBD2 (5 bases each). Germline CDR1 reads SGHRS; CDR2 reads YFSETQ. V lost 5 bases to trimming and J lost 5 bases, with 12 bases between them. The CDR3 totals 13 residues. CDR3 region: CASRATGQDTQYF. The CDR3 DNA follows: TGCGCCAGCAGGGCCACGGGGCAAGATACGCAGTATTTT.

The CDR3 reads CASSPQGVMNTEAFF. CDR3 nucleotide sequence: TGTGCCAGCAGCCCACAAGGGGTTATGAACACTGAAGCTTTCTTT. V usage is TRBV7-9 and J usage is TRBJ1-1, with a weak D call TRBD1 (5 bases). Germline V gene lookup returns CDR1 SEHNR and CDR2 FQNEAQ (reference sequence). The CDR3 totals 15 residues. V lost 5 bases and J 0 bases, leaving 13 bases between the germline ends.

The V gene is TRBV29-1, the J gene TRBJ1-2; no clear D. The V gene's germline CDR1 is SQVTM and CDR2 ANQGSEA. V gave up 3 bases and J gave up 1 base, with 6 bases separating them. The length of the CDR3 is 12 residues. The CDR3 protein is CSVDSGNYGYTF. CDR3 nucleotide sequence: TGCAGCGTTGATTCGGGTAACTATGGCTACACCTTC.

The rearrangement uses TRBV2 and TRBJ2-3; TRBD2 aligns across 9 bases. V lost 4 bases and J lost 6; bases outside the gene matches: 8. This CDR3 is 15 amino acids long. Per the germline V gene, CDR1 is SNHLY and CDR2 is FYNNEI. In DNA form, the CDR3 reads TGTGCCAGCAGTGGGCCCCTAGCGGGATCGGATACGCAGTATTTT. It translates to CASSGPLAGSDTQYF.

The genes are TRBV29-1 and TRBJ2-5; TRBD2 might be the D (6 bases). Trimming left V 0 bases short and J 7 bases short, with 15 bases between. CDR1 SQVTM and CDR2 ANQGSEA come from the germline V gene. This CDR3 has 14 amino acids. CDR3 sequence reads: CSVEDAGTRRTQYF. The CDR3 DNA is TGCAGCGTTGAAGATGCGGGGACTCGCCGGACCCAGTACTTC.

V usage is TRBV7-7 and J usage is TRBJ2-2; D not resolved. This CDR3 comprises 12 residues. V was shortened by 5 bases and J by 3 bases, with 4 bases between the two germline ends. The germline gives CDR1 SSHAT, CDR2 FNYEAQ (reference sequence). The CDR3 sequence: CASSQYTGELFF. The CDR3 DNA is TGTGCCAGCAGCCAGTACACCGGGGAGCTGTTTTTT.

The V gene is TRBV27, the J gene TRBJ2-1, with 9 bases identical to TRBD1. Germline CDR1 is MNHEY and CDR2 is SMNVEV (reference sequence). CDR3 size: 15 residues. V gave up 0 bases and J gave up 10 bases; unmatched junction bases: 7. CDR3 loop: CASSLSSTGGGEQFF. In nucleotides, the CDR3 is TGTGCCAGCAGTTTATCGAGCACAGGGGGCGGCGAGCAGTTCTTC.

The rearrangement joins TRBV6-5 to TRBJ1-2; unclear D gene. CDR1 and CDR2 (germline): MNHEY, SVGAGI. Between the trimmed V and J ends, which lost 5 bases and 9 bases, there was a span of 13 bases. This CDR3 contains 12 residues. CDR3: CASSPNRLRYTF. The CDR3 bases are TGTGCCAGCAGTCCCAACCGTCTGCGCTACACCTTC.